This is a list of T cell receptor beta chains from one sample in a study of blood T cell repertoires in COVID-19. Profiling relied on immunoSEQ multiplex PCR, and the TCRdb table lists in-frame clones only, not all of them. The sample carries roughly 310,000 clones, 70% to 90% recorded once. The sequenced sample consisted of peripheral blood. These receptors all stem from a woman between 50 and 59 years old with active or convalescent COVID-19. Each CDR3 is given with its conserved first and last residue. D genes are given only for firm matches. Where a row states a size, it is once, few, many or the class of an expanded clone; other rows omit it.

CDR3 protein: CASSGALETQYF
CDR3 DNA: TGCGCCAGCAGCGGGGCTCTGGAGACCCAGTACTTC
clone size: -
CDR3 length: 12
V gene: TRBV5-1
D gene: -
J gene: TRBJ2-5

CDR3 protein: CASSRSEQASYEQYF
CDR3 DNA: TGTGCCAGTAGTCGAAGTGAGCAGGCATCCTACGAGCAGTACTTC
clone size: -
CDR3 length: 15
V gene: TRBV19
D gene: -
J gene: TRBJ2-7

CDR3 protein: CASSMGQGGSPLHF
CDR3 DNA: TGTGCCAGCAGTATGGGACAGGGTGGCTCACCCCTCCACTTT
clone size: -
CDR3 length: 14
V gene: TRBV6-5
D gene: TRBD1
J gene: TRBJ1-6

CDR3 protein: CASSLEGRSGGTRMNTEAFF
CDR3 DNA: TGTGCCAGCAGCTTAGAGGGGCGGTCAGGGGGTACCCGCATGAACACTGAAGCTTTCTTT
clone size: -
CDR3 length: 20
V gene: TRBV11-2
D gene: TRBD1
J gene: TRBJ1-1

CDR3 protein: CASSDFGGGLIYEQYF
CDR3 DNA: TGCGCCAGCAGTGACTTTGGCGGGGGGTTGATCTACGAGCAGTACTTC
clone size: -
CDR3 length: 16
V gene: TRBV5-1
D gene: TRBD2
J gene: TRBJ2-7

CDR3 protein: CASSEVAGYGEQYF
CDR3 DNA: TGTGCCAGCAGTGAAGTAGCGGGATACGGCGAGCAGTACTTC
clone size: -
CDR3 length: 14
V gene: TRBV6-1
D gene: TRBD2
J gene: TRBJ2-7

CDR3 protein: CASSIVDSRNSPLHF
CDR3 DNA: TGTGCCAGCAGCATAGTGGACAGCCGAAATTCACCCCTCCACTTT
clone size: once
CDR3 length: 15
V gene: TRBV9
D gene: -
J gene: TRBJ1-6

CDR3 protein: CASSPLAGGETQYF
CDR3 DNA: TGCGCCAGCAGCCCACTAGCGGGCGGAGAGACCCAGTACTTC
clone size: -
CDR3 length: 14
V gene: TRBV5-1
D gene: TRBD2
J gene: TRBJ2-5

CDR3 protein: CASSLPPGGTRYGYTF
CDR3 DNA: TGCGCCAGCAGTCTTCCGCCTGGAGGAACAAGGTATGGCTACACCTTC
clone size: few
CDR3 length: 16
V gene: TRBV23-1
D gene: -
J gene: TRBJ1-2

CDR3 protein: CASSLDGDKNEKLFF
CDR3 DNA: TGCGCCAGCAGCTTGGACGGAGATAAGAATGAAAAACTGTTTTTT
clone size: few
CDR3 length: 15
V gene: TRBV5-1
D gene: -
J gene: TRBJ1-4

CDR3 protein: CASTGTGGSNTEAFF
CDR3 DNA: TGTGCCAGTACCGGGACAGGGGGCTCGAACACTGAAGCTTTCTTT
clone size: -
CDR3 length: 15
V gene: TRBV19
D gene: TRBD1
J gene: TRBJ1-1

CDR3 protein: CASSLTKGQPGYGYTF
CDR3 DNA: TGTGCCAGCAGCCTCACAAAGGGGCAGCCGGGCTATGGCTACACCTTC
clone size: -
CDR3 length: 16
V gene: TRBV11-2
D gene: -
J gene: TRBJ1-2

CDR3 protein: CASSLHASSYNSPLHF
CDR3 DNA: TGTGCCAGCAGCTTACACGCCAGCTCCTATAATTCACCCCTCCACTTT
clone size: -
CDR3 length: 16
V gene: TRBV7-2
D gene: -
J gene: TRBJ1-6

CDR3 protein: CAWSANPYRGAGHDYGYTF
CDR3 DNA: TGTGCCTGGAGTGCCAACCCCTACAGGGGCGCGGGTCATGACTATGGCTACACCTTC
clone size: -
CDR3 length: 19
V gene: TRBV30
D gene: TRBD1
J gene: TRBJ1-2

CDR3 protein: CASSTDSHEAFF
CDR3 DNA: TGCGCCAGCAGCACGGACAGCCATGAAGCTTTCTTT
clone size: -
CDR3 length: 12
V gene: TRBV5-1
D gene: -
J gene: TRBJ1-1

CDR3 protein: CASSLRGGETQYF
CDR3 DNA: TGCGCCAGCAGCTTGAGAGGAGGGGAGACCCAGTACTTC
clone size: -
CDR3 length: 13
V gene: TRBV5-1
D gene: -
J gene: TRBJ2-5

CDR3 protein: CASRYLGRRTDTQYF
CDR3 DNA: TGTGCCAGTAGATACCTGGGCCGGCGCACGGATACGCAGTATTTT
clone size: -
CDR3 length: 15
V gene: TRBV11-2
D gene: -
J gene: TRBJ2-3

CDR3 protein: CASSTQDRPSGNTIYF
CDR3 DNA: TGCGCCAGCAGCACCCAGGACAGGCCCTCTGGAAACACCATATATTTT
clone size: -
CDR3 length: 16
V gene: TRBV4-1
D gene: TRBD1
J gene: TRBJ1-3

CDR3 protein: CASSDGQAFNQPQHF
CDR3 DNA: TGTGCCAGCAGTGACGGACAGGCCTTCAATCAGCCCCAGCATTTT
clone size: -
CDR3 length: 15
V gene: TRBV27
D gene: TRBD1
J gene: TRBJ1-5

CDR3 protein: CASSPRTATNEKLFF
CDR3 DNA: TGTGCCAGCAGCCCCCGGACAGCAACTAATGAAAAACTGTTTTTT
clone size: -
CDR3 length: 15
V gene: TRBV6-5
D gene: -
J gene: TRBJ1-4

CDR3 protein: CASSYSSQGNYGYTF
CDR3 DNA: TGTGCCAGCAGTTACTCGAGCCAGGGCAACTATGGCTACACCTTC
clone size: -
CDR3 length: 15
V gene: TRBV6-5
D gene: -
J gene: TRBJ1-2

CDR3 protein: CASRGLGNEQFF
CDR3 DNA: TGTGCCAGCAGGGGACTAGGGAATGAGCAGTTCTTC
clone size: -
CDR3 length: 12
V gene: TRBV27
D gene: TRBD2
J gene: TRBJ2-1

CDR3 protein: CASSSMGGATEAFF
CDR3 DNA: TGTGCCAGCAGCTCCATGGGGGGGGCCACTGAAGCTTTCTTT
clone size: -
CDR3 length: 14
V gene: TRBV5-4
D gene: -
J gene: TRBJ1-1

CDR3 protein: CASRFMNTEAFF
CDR3 DNA: TGTGCCAGCAGATTCATGAACACTGAAGCTTTCTTT
clone size: -
CDR3 length: 12
V gene: TRBV7-9
D gene: -
J gene: TRBJ1-1

CDR3 protein: CASSQEGLAGDEQYF
CDR3 DNA: TGCGCCAGCAGCCAGGAGGGACTAGCGGGGGACGAGCAGTACTTC
clone size: -
CDR3 length: 15
V gene: TRBV4-3
D gene: TRBD2
J gene: TRBJ2-7

CDR3 protein: CASSLKRGQGNGGYTF
CDR3 DNA: TGTGCCAGCAGCCTAAAGAGGGGACAGGGGAATGGTGGCTACACCTTC
clone size: -
CDR3 length: 16
V gene: TRBV28
D gene: TRBD1
J gene: TRBJ1-2

CDR3 protein: CASSTGTGWSGYTF
CDR3 DNA: TGTGCCAGCAGCACCGGGACAGGGTGGTCTGGCTACACCTTC
clone size: -
CDR3 length: 14
V gene: TRBV28
D gene: TRBD1
J gene: TRBJ1-2

CDR3 protein: CASSQEGGGRNGYTF
CDR3 DNA: TGCGCCAGCAGCCAAGAGGGGGGAGGTAGAAATGGCTACACCTTC
clone size: few
CDR3 length: 15
V gene: TRBV4-3
D gene: -
J gene: TRBJ1-2

CDR3 protein: CASSPTLGGVSEAFF
CDR3 DNA: TGTGCCAGCAGCCCCACCCTCGGTGGAGTTTCTGAAGCTTTCTTT
clone size: -
CDR3 length: 15
V gene: TRBV7-3
D gene: -
J gene: TRBJ1-1

CDR3 protein: CASSFGLGKSSTDTQYF
CDR3 DNA: TGTGCCAGCAGCTTCGGACTAGGCAAGTCTAGCACAGATACGCAGTATTTT
clone size: -
CDR3 length: 17
V gene: TRBV11-3
D gene: TRBD2
J gene: TRBJ2-3

CDR3 protein: CASSQKPRRIPTEAFF
CDR3 DNA: TGTGCCAGCAGCCAGAAGCCCCGTCGTATTCCGACTGAAGCTTTCTTT
clone size: few
CDR3 length: 16
V gene: TRBV3-1/TRBV3-2
D gene: -
J gene: TRBJ1-1

CDR3 protein: CASSVGGGDEQFF
CDR3 DNA: TGTGCCAGCAGCGTAGGGGGAGGAGATGAGCAGTTCTTC
clone size: -
CDR3 length: 13
V gene: TRBV9
D gene: -
J gene: TRBJ2-1

CDR3 protein: CASSQDVGANTQYF
CDR3 DNA: TGTGCCAGCAGCCAAGATGTGGGGGCGAATACGCAGTATTTT
clone size: -
CDR3 length: 14
V gene: TRBV3-1/TRBV3-2
D gene: -
J gene: TRBJ2-3

CDR3 protein: CASSIGDEQYF
CDR3 DNA: TGCGCCAGCAGCATTGGAGACGAGCAGTACTTC
clone size: few
CDR3 length: 11
V gene: TRBV5-1
D gene: -
J gene: TRBJ2-7

CDR3 protein: CASSLDGSGNEQYF
CDR3 DNA: TGTGCCAGCAGCTTAGATGGGTCGGGGAACGAGCAGTACTTC
clone size: -
CDR3 length: 14
V gene: TRBV7-2
D gene: -
J gene: TRBJ2-7

CDR3 protein: CAISERGVTGGSSPLHF
CDR3 DNA: TGTGCCATCAGTGAGAGGGGGGTAACAGGGGGCAGCTCACCCCTCCACTTT
clone size: -
CDR3 length: 17
V gene: TRBV10-3
D gene: TRBD1
J gene: TRBJ1-6

CDR3 protein: CASSSQGLGYGYTF
CDR3 DNA: TGTGCCAGCAGCTCACAGGGGTTAGGCTATGGCTACACCTTC
clone size: -
CDR3 length: 14
V gene: TRBV3-1/TRBV3-2
D gene: TRBD1
J gene: TRBJ1-2

CDR3 protein: CASSFSSGINYGYTF
CDR3 DNA: TGTGCCAGCAGCTTTAGCTCCGGGATAAACTATGGCTACACCTTC
clone size: -
CDR3 length: 15
V gene: TRBV7-2
D gene: -
J gene: TRBJ1-2

CDR3 protein: CASSNTGGYTEAFF
CDR3 DNA: TGTGCCAGCAGCAATACAGGGGGGTACACTGAAGCTTTCTTT
clone size: -
CDR3 length: 14
V gene: TRBV28
D gene: TRBD1
J gene: TRBJ1-1

CDR3 protein: CSVRDTARETQYF
CDR3 DNA: TGCAGCGTTCGAGACACCGCCAGGGAGACCCAGTACTTC
clone size: -
CDR3 length: 13
V gene: TRBV29-1
D gene: -
J gene: TRBJ2-5

CDR3 protein: CASSEPGQGAGSPLHF
CDR3 DNA: TGTGCCAGCAGTGAGCCGGGACAGGGGGCAGGTTCACCCCTCCACTTT
clone size: -
CDR3 length: 16
V gene: TRBV6-2/TRBV6-3
D gene: TRBD1
J gene: TRBJ1-6

CDR3 protein: CASSFGTGPHGYTF
CDR3 DNA: TGCGCCAGCAGCTTCGGGACAGGGCCCCATGGCTACACCTTC
clone size: -
CDR3 length: 14
V gene: TRBV5-1
D gene: TRBD1
J gene: TRBJ1-2

CDR3 protein: CASSFTGGGGYTF
CDR3 DNA: TGTGCCAGCAGTTTCACAGGGGGCGGTGGCTACACCTTC
clone size: -
CDR3 length: 13
V gene: TRBV28
D gene: TRBD1
J gene: TRBJ1-2

CDR3 protein: CASSYPGSSYEQYF
CDR3 DNA: TGTGCCAGCAGCTACCCAGGTAGCTCCTACGAGCAGTACTTC
clone size: -
CDR3 length: 14
V gene: TRBV6-5
D gene: -
J gene: TRBJ2-7

CDR3 protein: CASSWTAMNTEAFF
CDR3 DNA: TGTGCCAGCAGCTGGACTGCCATGAACACTGAAGCTTTCTTT
clone size: -
CDR3 length: 14
V gene: TRBV5-5
D gene: -
J gene: TRBJ1-1